The 24 T cell receptor beta chains below all came from one sample that was sequenced in a study of T-cell reconstitution after alpha-beta-depleted transplantation in children (dated by TCRdb to 2016 to 2018). Libraries were built with PCR. Sequencing instrument: Illumina HiSeq 2500. Molecular barcoding was employed in the preparation of TCR libraries, with unique molecular identifiers being used to normalize TCRbeta repertoire quantification. TCRdb reprocessed the public reads (quality trimming at Q25 with fastp, clone calling with MiXCR) and kept in-frame beta chains. Rows are unified per CDR3 protein, each entry keeping the most common DNA and genes. The table for this sample lists some 340,000 distinct CDR3 sequences; 10% of them were counted only once. The ten largest clones take up about 2.3% of the sample. The sequencing used PBMCs from the stem cell graft donor, collected from the stem cell graft. All receptors come from a human donor who donated a stem cell graft to a child with acute lymphoblastic leukemia.

The chain joins TRBV29-1 to TRBJ2-7, with 9 bases matching TRBD2. The germline CDR1 and CDR2 sequences are SQVTM and ANQGSEA. The CDR3 has 13 residues. V trimming: 7 bases; J trimming: 6 bases; junction bases outside the gene matches: 10. This chain's CDR3 is CSAGASGITEQYF. CDR3 bases: TGCAGCGCCGGCGCTAGCGGGATAACCGAGCAGTACTTC.

The chain combines TRBV3-1 with TRBJ2-1; TRBD2 agrees at 8 bases. Trimming cost V 4 bases and J 1 base; bases outside gene matches: 12. The CDR3 length is 18 residues. In germline, CDR1 is LGHDT, CDR2 YNNKEL (reference sequence). This CDR3 reads CASSLARGGRSSYNEQFF. The CDR3 DNA is TGTGCCAGCAGCCTCGCAAGGGGCGGGAGGTCGTCCTACAATGAGCAGTTCTTC.

V gene TRBV29-1 combines with J gene TRBJ2-1; D ambiguous. Trimming shortened V by 2 bases and J by 4 bases, and 18 bases separated the two germline ends. The CDR3 covers 16 residues. Germline assignment: CDR1 SQVTM and CDR2 ANQGSEA. The CDR3 loop is CSVESPDGRIYNEQFF. The CDR3 coding sequence is TGCAGCGTTGAATCCCCGGACGGGCGAATATACAATGAGCAGTTCTTC.

V usage is TRBV12-3 or TRBV12-4 and J usage is TRBJ1-2, with D hard to call. The CDR3 runs 13 residues. V lost 4 bases and J 0 bases, leaving 6 bases between the germline ends. The CDR3 here is CASSSPSNYGYTF. CDR3 coding DNA: TGTGCCAGCAGTTCCCCCTCTAACTATGGCTACACCTTC.

This clonotype was detected a few times. The rearrangement uses TRBV12-3 or TRBV12-4 and TRBJ2-4; 8 bases map to TRBD1. V dropped 5 bases and J dropped 1; count of bases not matched to a gene: 4. The CDR3 totals 15 residues. The CDR3 region is CASSGDRGAKNIQYF. The CDR3, as DNA: TGTGCCAGCAGTGGCGACAGGGGTGCCAAAAACATTCAGTACTTC.

This clonotype has a handful of counts. This sequence joins TRBV7-9 and TRBJ2-4, with D perhaps matching TRBD2 (6 bases). CDR3 length equals 15 residues. V lost 3 bases, J lost 0 bases, and 9 bases lay in between. The V gene's germline CDR1 is SEHNR and CDR2 FQNEAQ (reference sequence). The CDR3 DNA is TGTGCCAGCAGCTTCCCGGGACTAGCCAAAAACATTCAGTACTTC. Translated: CASSFPGLAKNIQYF.

A few counts support this clonotype. The chain couples TRBV5-6 to TRBJ1-1; D is undetermined. V lost 4 bases and J 10 bases, leaving 14 bases between the germline ends. Germline V gene sequence: CDR1 SGHDT, CDR2 YYEEEE. This CDR3 contains 12 residues. CDR3 amino acids: CASSTPQVLAFF. CDR3 DNA sequence: TGTGCCAGCAGCACCCCTCAGGTGTTAGCTTTCTTT.

This clonotype was detected a few times. This chain links TRBV18 with TRBJ2-1, with TRBD1 identical over 9 bases. The CDR3 consists of 15 residues. Germline V gene lookup returns CDR1 KGHSH and CDR2 LQKENI. Trimming at V came to 8 bases and at J to 5 bases, leaving 10 bases not matched to a gene. CDR3 protein: CASHNPNRGHNEQFF. The CDR3 nucleotides are TGTGCCAGCCACAATCCGAACAGGGGGCACAATGAGCAGTTCTTC. Together with reference TRBV18 and TRBJ2-1, the CDR3 gives the full variable domain: NAGVMQNPRHLVRRRGQEARLRCSPMKGHSHVYWYRQLPEEGLKFMVYLQKENIIDESGMPKERFSAEFPKEGPSILRIQQVVRGDSAAYFCASHNPNRGHNEQFFGPGTRLTVL.

The chain carries TRBV28 and TRBJ1-5; no firm D call. This CDR3 region has 14 residues. Trimming stripped 5 bases from V and 4 bases from J, with 12 bases between. Per the germline V gene, CDR1 is MDHEN and CDR2 is SYDVKM. The CDR3 protein is CASSPPRGNQPQHF. CDR3 coding DNA: TGTGCCAGCAGTCCCCCCCGCGGTAATCAGCCCCAGCATTTT.

The CDR3 spells CASSRRTGGGMGDTEAFF. The CDR3, as DNA: TGCGCCAGCAGCAGGAGGACAGGGGGCGGGATGGGGGACACTGAAGCTTTCTTT. This chain connects TRBV5-1 to TRBJ1-1; 11 positions match TRBD1. Trimming removed 4 bases from V and 3 bases from J; junction bases left unmatched: 14. CDR1 and CDR2 (germline): SGHRS, YFSETQ. CDR3 length equals 18 residues. The whole variable domain, filled in from reference TRBV5-1 and TRBJ1-1, reads KAGVTQTPRYLIKTRGQQVTLSCSPISGHRSVSWYQQTPGQGLQFLFEYFSETQRNKGNFPGRFSGRQFSNSRSEMNVSTLELGDSALYLCASSRRTGGGMGDTEAFFGQGTRLTVV.

This clonotype came up many times. The chain couples TRBV5-8 to TRBJ2-3, with D unclear. The CDR3 length is 15 residues. The V end lost 0 bases, the J end lost 2 bases, and 10 bases lay between the germline ends. The V gene's germline CDR1 is SGHTS and CDR2 YDEGEE. The CDR3 spells CASSLDDTYTDTQYF. The CDR3 DNA reads TGTGCCAGCAGCTTGGATGACACCTACACAGATACGCAGTATTTT.

Here the CDR3 DNA reads TGCAGTGCCCCCTGGGAGCGGGAGTACAATGAGCAGTTCTTC. This sequence encodes CSAPWEREYNEQFF. V is TRBV20-1 and J is TRBJ2-1, with 8 nucleotides matching TRBD2. CDR1 DFQATT and CDR2 SNEGSKA come from the germline V gene (reference sequence). The CDR3 length is 14 residues. Trimming cost V 6 bases and J 4 bases; bases outside gene matches: 8.

This clonotype was seen only a few times. V is TRBV7-2 and J is TRBJ1-5; 7 nucleotides align to TRBD1. CDR1 and CDR2 (germline): SGHTA, FQGNSA. This CDR3 region has 14 residues. With V trimmed by 5 bases and J by 4 bases, 5 bases remained unmatched. DNA for the CDR3: TGTGCCAGCAGCATCAGACAGGGAAATCAGCCCCAGCATTTT. It codes for CASSIRQGNQPQHF.

V gene TRBV20-1 combines with J gene TRBJ2-5; 8 positions match TRBD1. Germline V gene sequence: CDR1 DFQATT, CDR2 SNEGSKA (reference sequence). The CDR3 is 15 amino acids. V lost 6 bases, J lost 1 base, and 10 bases stayed unmatched. CDR3 nucleotides: TGCAGTGCCGCCGACAGGGGCCCCCTCCAAGAGACCCAGTACTTC. Protein: CSAADRGPLQETQYF.

This chain uses TRBV19 with TRBJ1-1; a weak D match, TRBD1 (5 bases). Per the germline V gene, CDR1 is LNHDA and CDR2 is SQIVND (reference sequence). The CDR3 runs 15 residues. Trimming shortened V by 3 bases and J by 3 bases, and 14 bases separated the two germline ends. Written as DNA, the CDR3 is TGTGCCAGTAGTATGGTACGGGTAGGGGACACTGAAGCTTTCTTT. Translated, it gives CASSMVRVGDTEAFF.

This clonotype was observed many times. V usage is TRBV7-6 and J usage is TRBJ2-3; TRBD2 aligns across 8 bases. CDR3 length: 15 amino acids. Germline-derived CDR1 and CDR2 are SGHVS and FNYEAQ. The V gene end was trimmed by 5 bases and the J gene end by 2 bases; junction bases not matched to a gene: 6. This CDR3 reads CASSTRGVYTDTQYF. CDR3 coding DNA: TGTGCCAGCAGCACGCGGGGGGTTTACACAGATACGCAGTATTTT. Using reference TRBV7-6 and TRBJ2-3 for the parts outside the CDR3, the full variable domain is GAGVSQSPRYKVTKRGQDVALRCDPISGHVSLYWYRQALGQGPEFLTYFNYEAQQDKSGLPNDRFSAERPEGSISTLTIQRTEQRDSAMYRCASSTRGVYTDTQYFGPGTRLTVL.

The sample holds a few counts of this clonotype. The chain recombines TRBV20-1 with TRBJ1-5; D not certain. The germline gives CDR1 DFQATT, CDR2 SNEGSKA (reference sequence). The CDR3 is made up of 14 amino acids. V was clipped by 0 bases and J by 11 bases, with 17 bases between them. CDR3 sequence: CSARDGGGSQTQHF. CDR3 bases: TGCAGTGCTAGAGATGGCGGCGGCTCGCAGACCCAGCATTTT.

With regard to this clonotype: Relative to the germline gene, one junction end is altered; a read error may explain this. The chain joins TRBV5-1 to TRBJ2-3; D is possibly TRBD2 (5 bases). From germline, CDR1 is SGHRS and CDR2 YFSETQ. This CDR3 spans 17 amino acids. The CDR3 DNA reads as TGCGCCACCAGCTTGGTAGTAAGGAGGAGCGGCACAGATACGCAGTATTTT. Translated, it gives CATSLVVRRSGTDTQYF.

This clonotype occurred a few times. J is TRBJ2-3 and V is TRBV20-1, with TRBD2 identical over 10 bases. The CDR3 runs 15 residues. Germline V gene data show CDR1 as DFQATT and CDR2 as SNEGSKA (reference sequence). The V and J ends lost 5 bases and 2 bases, in that order; junction bases with no gene match: 7. CDR3 DNA sequence: TGCAGTGCTTATCTAGCGGGAGAAGCCACAGATACGCAGTATTTT. It codes for CSAYLAGEATDTQYF.

This clonotype was observed a few times. The junction shows a germline mismatch at one end, possibly a read error. The J gene is TRBJ2-1, the V gene TRBV7-7; 9 bases fit TRBD2. CDR3 length: 14 residues. Germline CDR1 SSHAT, CDR2 FNYEAQ (reference sequence). The CDR3 loop is CASSLAGVSNEQFF. For the CDR3, the DNA is TGTGCTAGCAGCTTAGCGGGAGTAAGCAATGAGCAGTTCTTC.

In its sample, this clonotype was seen a few times. J is TRBJ2-3 and V is TRBV5-1; D possibly corresponds to TRBD2 (5 bases). This CDR3 is built from 17 residues. The germline V gene encodes CDR1 SGHRS and CDR2 YFSETQ. V dropped 0 bases and J dropped 1 base, with 15 bases sitting between them. Here the CDR3 reads CASSLARWEKRTDTQYF. DNA of the CDR3: TGCGCCAGCAGCTTGGCCAGGTGGGAGAAGCGCACAGATACGCAGTATTTT.

This clonotype has a count of ten or more. The chain carries TRBV4-2 and TRBJ2-7; 9 bases map to TRBD1. With V trimmed by 4 bases and J by 2 bases, 3 bases remained unmatched. The CDR3 is made up of 14 amino acids. Germline-derived CDR1 and CDR2 are LGHNA and YNFKEQ. This CDR3 reads CASSPDRGPYEQYF. As DNA, the CDR3 is TGTGCCAGCAGCCCGGACAGGGGACCCTACGAGCAGTACTTC.

This clonotype turned up a few times. This chain uses TRBV27 with TRBJ2-5, with D possibly being TRBD1 (5 bases). Trimming took off 3 bases at V and 4 bases at J, with 9 bases between the two ends. This CDR3 is built from 13 residues. Germline V CDR1 and CDR2: MNHEY, SMNVEV (reference sequence). This CDR3 is CASSFTGTETQYF. In DNA, the CDR3 is TGTGCCAGCAGTTTTACAGGTACAGAGACCCAGTACTTC.

This clonotype has at least ten counts. The rearrangement uses TRBV6-5 and TRBJ1-1, with D uncertain. The CDR3 has 12 residues. V was clipped by 5 bases and J by 10 bases, with 14 bases between them. Per germline, CDR1 MNHEY and CDR2 SVGAGI. CDR3 nucleotides: TGTGCCAGCAGTCCCCTTGGAGGGCTAGCTTTCTTT. Its translation is CASSPLGGLAFF.